The 30 T cell receptor beta chains below were found in one sample sequenced in a study of cytomegalovirus exposure and HLA in healthy donors. PCR involved 60 Vbeta and 13 Jbeta primers. Sequencing used immunoSEQ multiplex PCR; TCRdb keeps in-frame clones, though not all of them. Of about 150,000 clones listed, roughly 85% are singletons. Sample: PBMCs. These receptors originate from a man aged 25 to 45 in good health and CMV-seropositive.

The chain employs TRBV29-1 and TRBJ2-3, with 13 bases matching TRBD2. The V gene's germline CDR1 is SQVTM and CDR2 ANQGSEA. This CDR3 comprises 15 residues. Trimming removed 6 bases from V and 0 bases from J; junction bases left unmatched: 3. The DNA of the CDR3 is TGCAGCGTCGGGACTAGCGGGACTAGCACAGATACGCAGTATTTT. Translating it yields CSVGTSGTSTDTQYF.

The rearrangement uses TRBV2 and TRBJ1-1; TRBD1 is a possible D gene (6 bases). Looked up from germline, CDR1 is SNHLY and CDR2 is FYNNEI. The CDR3 totals 13 residues. CDR3 sequence (DNA): TGTGCTATGGAACGGGACACGAACACTGAAGCTTTCTTT. It specifies CAMERDTNTEAFF.

The chain recombines TRBV13 with TRBJ2-1; TRBD2 aligns across 10 bases. CDR1 is PRHDT and CDR2 is FYEKMQ in the germline V gene (reference sequence). CDR3 length: 16 residues. J was trimmed by 1 base and V by 3 bases; bases with no gene match: 3. The CDR3 sequence is CASSFASGSSYNEQFF. The CDR3 DNA reads as TGTGCCAGCAGCTTTGCTAGCGGGAGTTCCTACAATGAGCAGTTCTTC.

V usage is TRBV5-1 and J usage is TRBJ2-3, with TRBD2 identical over 10 bases. V lost 4 bases to trimming and J lost 4 bases; unmatched junction nucleotides: 9. In germline, CDR1 is SGHRS, CDR2 YFSETQ. This CDR3 comprises 16 residues. CDR3 region: CASSPSGTSVADTQYF. CDR3 in DNA: TGCGCCAGCAGCCCATCGGGGACTAGCGTGGCAGATACGCAGTATTTT.

This clone has only a few counts. The gene calls are TRBV30 and TRBJ1-1; D not resolved. Germline V gene lookup returns CDR1 GTSNPN and CDR2 SVGIG (reference sequence). Trimming pared 0 bases from V and 1 base from J, leaving 6 bases between. The CDR3 covers 13 residues. This chain's CDR3 is CAWSVLRNTEAFF. CDR3 coding DNA: TGTGCCTGGAGTGTACTACGGAACACTGAAGCTTTCTTT.

The rearrangement uses TRBV11-3 and TRBJ1-2, with D perhaps TRBD1 (6 bases). Germline V CDR1 and CDR2: SGHNT, YENEEA. The CDR3 contains 13 residues. The germline V and J ends were trimmed by 5 bases and 4 bases, with 11 bases remaining between them. CDR3 nucleotide sequence: TGTGCCAGCAGCGCAGGGGTGGCCTATGGCTACACCTTC. This gives the protein CASSAGVAYGYTF.

The rearrangement joins TRBV21-1 to TRBJ2-7; the table gives TRBD2 as D, unverified against the DNA. TRBV21-1 represents a pseudogene. This CDR3 comprises 18 residues. CDR3 loop: CASSKKKFTSGSSYEQYF. CDR3 DNA sequence: TGTGCCAGCAGCAAAAAAAAGTTTACTAGCGGGAGCTCCTACGAGCAGTACTTC.

This clone was counted a few times. The rearrangement joins TRBV10-3 to TRBJ1-1; 7 nucleotides align to TRBD1. The CDR3 runs 12 residues. Trimming took 9 bases from V and 5 from J; bases not matched to a gene: 6. Germline V gives CDR1 ENHRY, CDR2 SYGVKD. DNA of the CDR3: TGTGCCATTGCAGGGGGAGGTACTGAAGCTTTCTTT. Translation: CAIAGGGTEAFF.

The chain uses TRBV7-9 and TRBJ2-1; 8 bases match TRBD2. J was trimmed by 7 bases and V by 3 bases; bases with no gene match: 5. CDR3 length: 14 residues. Per the germline V gene, CDR1 is SEHNR and CDR2 is FQNEAQ (reference sequence). CDR3 loop: CASSLGTSVNEQFF. In nucleotides, the CDR3 is TGTGCCAGCAGCTTGGGGACTAGTGTAAATGAGCAGTTCTTC.

The chain combines TRBV2 with TRBJ2-1, with D perhaps matching TRBD1 (6 bases). The CDR3 is 13 amino acids. Trimming took off 9 bases at V and 10 bases at J, with 19 bases between the two ends. Germline assignment: CDR1 SNHLY and CDR2 FYNNEI. DNA of the CDR3: TGTGCCAGATCAGGGGAAAATGGGATCGAGCAGTTCTTC. This codes for CARSGENGIEQFF.

The rearrangement links TRBV7-3 to TRBJ1-1; D gene uncertain. V lost 3 bases to trimming and J lost 0 bases, with 5 bases between them. Germline V lookup: CDR1 SGHTA, CDR2 FQGTGA. This CDR3 comprises 13 residues. Here the CDR3 reads CASSFQLNTEAFF. CDR3 nucleotides: TGTGCCAGCAGCTTCCAATTGAACACTGAAGCTTTCTTT.

This rearrangement joins TRBV4-1 to TRBJ2-2, with 8 bases aligning to TRBD2. This CDR3 has 16 residues. CDR1 is MGHRA and CDR2 is YSYEKL in the germline V gene. V lost 4 bases, J lost 2 bases, and 6 bases stayed unmatched. The chain's CDR3 is CASSRPGGANTGELFF. CDR3 DNA: TGCGCCAGCAGCCGCCCGGGGGGGGCTAACACCGGGGAGCTGTTTTTT.

The chain combines TRBV6-1 with TRBJ2-7, with 7 bases lining up with TRBD2. The CDR3 length is 15 residues. Trimming cost V 2 bases and J 3 bases; bases outside gene matches: 7. From germline, CDR1 is MNHNS and CDR2 SASEGT. This CDR3 reads CASSEQRGINYEQYF. The CDR3 DNA reads TGTGCCAGCAGTGAACAGCGGGGTATTAACTACGAGCAGTACTTC.

V gene TRBV27 combines with J gene TRBJ2-1; 10 nucleotides line up with TRBD2. The CDR3 runs 16 residues. Germline trimming cut 7 bases from V and 5 bases from J; bases unmatched to any gene: 11. The V gene's germline CDR1 is MNHEY and CDR2 SMNVEV (reference sequence). The chain's CDR3 is CASTYLKRGGNNEQFF. The DNA for the CDR3 is TGTGCCAGCACCTATCTCAAGCGGGGGGGTAACAATGAGCAGTTCTTC.

The gene calls are TRBV6-5 and TRBJ2-5, with 7 bases matching TRBD2. Losses at the gene ends were 5 bases for V and 1 base for J; bases not matched to a gene: 1. This CDR3 is 13 amino acids long. From germline, CDR1 is MNHEY and CDR2 SVGAGI. The chain's CDR3 is CASSGTIQETQYF. The CDR3 coding sequence is TGTGCCAGCAGTGGGACTATCCAAGAGACCCAGTACTTC.

The genes are TRBV18 and TRBJ2-7; TRBD1 agrees at 7 bases. J was trimmed by 3 bases and V by 8 bases; bases with no gene match: 4. Germline V gene data show CDR1 as KGHSH and CDR2 as LQKENI. This CDR3 is 12 amino acids long. CDR3 nucleotides: TGTGCCAGCGCGACAGGGAACTACGAGCAGTACTTC. Amino acid sequence: CASATGNYEQYF. Variable domain in full (rest from reference TRBV18 and TRBJ2-7): NAGVMQNPRHLVRRRGQEARLRCSPMKGHSHVYWYRQLPEEGLKFMVYLQKENIIDESGMPKERFSAEFPKEGPSILRIQQVVRGDSAAYFCASATGNYEQYFGPGTRLTVT.

The chain is built from TRBV6-6 and TRBJ2-7; D possibly corresponds to TRBD2 (6 bases). This CDR3 spans 15 amino acids. Germline V gene lookup returns CDR1 MNHNY and CDR2 SVGAGI (reference sequence). V dropped 8 bases and J dropped 0 bases, with 17 bases sitting between them. This CDR3 reads CASRGLAESSYEQYF. Written as DNA, the CDR3 is TGTGCCAGCCGAGGTTTAGCGGAGAGCTCCTACGAGCAGTACTTC.

This chain links TRBV18 with TRBJ2-1; TRBD2 might be the D (5 bases). Per germline, CDR1 KGHSH and CDR2 LQKENI. V lost 7 bases, J lost 0 bases, and 13 bases lay in between. This CDR3 is 15 amino acids long. CDR3 sequence reads: CASLSGESSYNEQFF. The CDR3, as DNA: TGTGCCAGCTTAAGCGGTGAAAGCTCCTACAATGAGCAGTTCTTC.

V gene TRBV9 combines with J gene TRBJ2-5; 7 nucleotides match TRBD2. V trimming: 0 bases; J trimming: 5 bases; junction bases outside the gene matches: 16. The CDR3 consists of 18 residues. Per the germline V gene, CDR1 is SGDLS and CDR2 is YYNGEE. The CDR3 nucleotides read TGTGCCAGCAGCGTAGGTGCGGCTAGCGGTGCCCTGGGGGAGACCCAGTACTTC. Encoded protein: CASSVGAASGALGETQYF.

The chain has TRBV29-1 and TRBJ2-3; D is possibly TRBD1 (6 bases). V was shortened by 3 bases and J by 2 bases, with 15 bases between the two germline ends. The germline V gene has CDR1 SQVTM and CDR2 ANQGSEA. The CDR3 contains 15 residues. The CDR3 bases are TGCAGCGTTGAGGGTACAGGGTGGTTCACAGATACGCAGTATTTT. This codes for CSVEGTGWFTDTQYF.

The chain joins TRBV7-2 to TRBJ2-3, with 9 bases fitting TRBD2. Germline V gene lookup returns CDR1 SGHTA and CDR2 FQGNSA. The J segment lost 7 bases and the V segment lost 6 bases, leaving 11 bases of the junction unmatched. CDR3 length: 15 amino acids. CDR3 sequence: CASRRDLAGTYTQYF. Written as DNA, the CDR3 is TGTGCCAGCAGGAGAGATCTAGCGGGAACCTATACGCAGTATTTT.

The chain uses TRBV4-2 and TRBJ2-3, with D possibly being TRBD2 (7 bases). Trimming cost V 0 bases and J 2 bases, with 15 bases left between them. In germline, CDR1 is LGHNA, CDR2 YNFKEQ. The CDR3 covers 17 residues. The chain's CDR3 is CASSQEPLGGVTDTQYF. The CDR3 nucleotides read TGTGCCAGCAGCCAAGAACCCCTAGGGGGGGTCACAGATACGCAGTATTTT.

The J gene is TRBJ2-6, the V gene TRBV7-7; possible D gene TRBD1, 6 bases. Germline lookup yields CDR1 SSHAT and CDR2 FNYEAQ (reference sequence). This CDR3 contains 17 residues. CDR3 sequence: CALGDTYETSGANVLTF. CDR3 bases: TGTGCTCTCGGGGACACCTATGAGACCTCTGGGGCCAACGTCCTGACTTTC.

The chain links TRBV29-1 to TRBJ2-1, with TRBD2 matching 8 bases. The CDR3 is made up of 13 amino acids. With V trimmed by 5 bases and J by 6 bases, 6 bases remained unmatched. CDR1 and CDR2 (germline): SQVTM, ANQGSEA. The chain's CDR3 is CSVSGSISNEQFF. DNA of the CDR3: TGCAGCGTTAGCGGGAGCATATCCAATGAGCAGTTCTTC.

The genes are TRBV29-1 and TRBJ1-2, with unresolved D. Germline V gives CDR1 SQVTM, CDR2 ANQGSEA. Trimming took 7 bases from V and 5 from J, leaving 14 bases between them. The CDR3 covers 12 residues. The CDR3 sequence is CSAMPSSYGYTF. The CDR3 DNA is TGCAGCGCCATGCCCAGTTCGTATGGCTACACCTTC.

V usage is TRBV6-1 and J usage is TRBJ1-5, with D hard to call. This CDR3 is 14 amino acids long. Trimming took 6 bases from V and 0 from J, leaving 9 bases between them. The germline CDR1 and CDR2 sequences are MNHNS and SASEGT. CDR3 nucleotide sequence: TGTGCCAGCAGGGGAGAATATAGCAATCAGCCCCAGCATTTT. Its protein is CASRGEYSNQPQHF.

The V gene is TRBV7-9, the J gene TRBJ2-3; TRBD2 aligns across 12 bases. V shed 1 base and J 4 bases; nucleotides not matched to a gene: 12. Germline CDR1 reads SEHNR; CDR2 reads FQNEAQ (reference sequence). CDR3 length equals 19 residues. Here the CDR3 reads CASSLGIRASGRGSDTQYF. CDR3 coding DNA: TGTGCCAGCAGCTTAGGTATCCGGGCTAGCGGGAGGGGGTCAGATACGCAGTATTTT.

The chain employs TRBV7-9 and TRBJ2-7; tentatively, D is TRBD1 (6 bases). The length of the CDR3 is 14 residues. The V gene's germline CDR1 is SEHNR and CDR2 FQNEAQ (reference sequence). Trimming removed 5 bases at V and 6 bases at J, with 17 bases between. The DNA for the CDR3 is TGTGCCAGCAGCCCAGGGGTATCGGGGCGCGAGCAGTACTTC. It encodes CASSPGVSGREQYF.

Regarding this clone: Other DNA sequences in the same sample also yield this CDR3. The chain couples TRBV7-9 to TRBJ2-7, with D perhaps matching TRBD1 (6 bases). The CDR3 length is 14 residues. The V gene's germline CDR1 is SEHNR and CDR2 FQNEAQ (reference sequence). V lost 1 base and J 0 bases, leaving 7 bases between the germline ends. The CDR3 reads CASSLVGGSYEQYF. CDR3 nucleotides: TGTGCCAGCAGCTTAGTAGGGGGCTCCTACGAGCAGTACTTC.

V and J are TRBV5-8 and TRBJ2-3, with TRBD2 matching 10 bases. The junction had 8 bases not matched to a gene; V was cut back by 7 bases and J by 6 bases. Per germline, CDR1 SGHTS and CDR2 YDEGEE. There are 14 residues in the CDR3. CDR3: CASPYSGRRDTQYF. CDR3 nucleotide sequence: TGTGCCAGCCCCTATAGCGGGAGGAGGGATACGCAGTATTTT. The full variable domain, its missing parts supplied by reference TRBV5-8 and TRBJ2-3, is EAGVTQSPTHLIKTRGQQATLRCSPISGHTSVYWYQQALGLGLQFLLWYDEGEERNRGNFPPRFSGRQFPNYSSELNVNALELEDSALYLCASPYSGRRDTQYFGPGTRLTVL.